This paragraph reports one T cell receptor beta chain. The data belong to a study of blood T cells in healthy people across ages. Trimming took off 2 bases at V and 1 base at J, with 8 bases between the two ends. The CDR3 is made up of 14 amino acids. Together with a sample-barcoded 5' primer, a J-beta primer mix was included in a second PCR lasting roughly 6 to 12 cycles. One entry per CDR3 protein, called by TCRdb with MiXCR from the 5' RACE reads. The data contain about 800,000 distinct CDR3 sequences, more than 45% of them singletons. The sequence came from a man younger than 40 in good health. This chain joins TRBV12-3 or TRBV12-4 and TRBJ1-1; D not certain. Sequencing used blood. The CDR3 DNA is TGTGCCAGCAGTTTAAAATGGGGGAACACTGAAGCTTTCTTT. Amino acid sequence: CASSLKWGNTEAFF.